What follows are 22 T cell receptor beta chains derived from one specimen sequenced in a study of PD-1 blockade in classical Hodgkin lymphoma. No patient escaped relapse after autologous stem cell transplantation, and brentuximab vedotin exposure varied. Sequencing was performed with immunoSEQ multiplex PCR; in TCRdb, only in-frame clones are kept and a portion is missing. This table holds about 97,000 clones, 80% to 85% found once. Sequenced material: peripheral blood mononuclear cells (PBMCs), taken at baseline. These receptors came from a human donor with classical Hodgkin lymphoma.

The chain is built from TRBV4-1 and TRBJ2-2; 8 bases are shared with TRBD2. This CDR3 is 16 amino acids long. The ends lost 0 bases at V and 6 bases at J; junction bases unmatched: 6. The germline gives CDR1 MGHRA, CDR2 YSYEKL. CDR3 DNA sequence: TGCGCCAGCAGCCAAGACCGGGGGGGCCTAGCCGGGGAGCTGTTTTTT. Amino acids: CASSQDRGGLAGELFF.

This sequence joins TRBV11-3 and TRBJ1-3; D unresolved. This CDR3 comprises 13 residues. V shed 1 base and J shed 4 bases, with 5 bases lying between them. The germline V gene encodes CDR1 SGHNT and CDR2 YENEEA. The CDR3 coding sequence is TGTGCCAGCAGCTTAGGATCCGGAAACACCATATATTTT. Amino acid sequence: CASSLGSGNTIYF.

The chain carries TRBV7-9 and TRBJ1-1; D gene ambiguous. CDR3 size: 13 residues. The V and J ends lost 4 bases and 4 bases respectively, with 10 bases between them. Looked up from germline, CDR1 is SEHNR and CDR2 is FQNEAQ (reference sequence). The CDR3 loop is CASSYSTATEAFF. For the CDR3, the DNA is TGTGCCAGCAGCTATTCCACGGCCACTGAAGCTTTCTTT.

This clone was seen many times. J is TRBJ1-2 and V is TRBV9, with 8 positions matching TRBD1. V lost 4 bases to trimming and J lost 7 bases; unmatched junction nucleotides: 9. Germline CDR1 SGDLS, CDR2 YYNGEE. The CDR3 is 14 amino acids. CDR3 coding DNA: TGTGCCAGCAGCCGGGCCCTGGACAGGGTTGGCTACACCTTC. This translates into CASSRALDRVGYTF.

This clone was detected only once. This chain connects TRBV14 to TRBJ2-7; D possibly corresponds to TRBD2 (7 bases). The V gene lost 4 bases and the J gene lost 0 bases, with 16 bases spanning the gap. The germline gives CDR1 SGHDN, CDR2 FVKESK. The CDR3 totals 16 residues. The CDR3 coding sequence is TGTGCCAGCAGCCTTGGGGCGGGGGCCTACTCCTACGAGCAGTACTTC. It codes for CASSLGAGAYSYEQYF.

This chain links TRBV5-1 with TRBJ2-7, with 7 bases identical to TRBD2. This CDR3 region has 16 residues. CDR1 is SGHRS and CDR2 is YFSETQ in the germline V gene. The ends lost 4 bases at V and 2 bases at J; junction bases unmatched: 12. The DNA for the CDR3 is TGCGCCAGCAGCCCAGGCACCTCTAGCGGCCCCTACGAGCAGTACTTC. Protein product: CASSPGTSSGPYEQYF.

The V and J genes are TRBV5-8 and TRBJ1-5; no definite D call. Germline V CDR1 and CDR2: SGHTS, YDEGEE. The CDR3 covers 13 residues. With 0 bases removed from V and 11 bases from J, the gap between germline ends came to 12 bases. DNA for the CDR3: TGTGCCAGCAGCTTGGATGGGCCGAGGGCCCAGCATTTT. This gives the protein CASSLDGPRAQHF. Combining the CDR3 with reference TRBV5-8 and TRBJ1-5 gives the whole variable domain EAGVTQSPTHLIKTRGQQATLRCSPISGHTSVYWYQQALGLGLQFLLWYDEGEERNRGNFPPRFSGRQFPNYSSELNVNALELEDSALYLCASSLDGPRAQHFGDGTRLSIL.

This clone has more than one count but fewer than ten. The chain links TRBV28 to TRBJ1-2; D possibly corresponds to TRBD1 (6 bases). Trimming removed 5 bases at V and 4 bases at J, with 14 bases between. This CDR3 has 14 residues. Germline CDR1 and CDR2: MDHEN and SYDVKM. CDR3 nucleotide sequence: TGTGCCAGCAGTACCCAGGGGAAGGGCTATGGCTACACCTTC. It translates to CASSTQGKGYGYTF.

The rearrangement links TRBV10-1 to TRBJ2-7; possible D gene TRBD1, 6 bases. CDR1 WNHNN and CDR2 SYGVQD come from the germline V gene (reference sequence). CDR3 length: 14 residues. V was cut by 4 bases and J by 6 bases, with 16 bases left in between. CDR3 bases: TGCGCCAGCAGTGCTGTGGGGGCTGGGGCCGAGCAGTACTTC. Amino acids: CASSAVGAGAEQYF.

V gene TRBV7-9 combines with J gene TRBJ2-1; the match to TRBD2 covers 12 bases. With 1 base clipped from V and 12 bases from J, the junction kept 1 base outside the gene matches. CDR3 length equals 13 residues. Looked up from germline, CDR1 is SEHNR and CDR2 is FQNEAQ (reference sequence). The chain's CDR3 is CASSLGLAGAQFF. In DNA, the CDR3 is TGTGCCAGCAGCTTAGGACTAGCGGGAGCGCAGTTCTTC.

This clone showed up just once. The chain recombines TRBV7-2 with TRBJ1-3; D gene uncertain. Germline assignment: CDR1 SGHTA and CDR2 FQGNSA. The CDR3 contains 14 residues. The V end lost 3 bases, the J end lost 0 bases, and 6 bases lay between the germline ends. CDR3 residues: CASSFLGSGNTIYF. The CDR3 bases are TGTGCCAGCAGCTTCCTCGGCTCTGGAAACACCATATATTTT.

The chain uses TRBV6-1 and TRBJ2-7, with 8 bases fitting TRBD2. Trimming took 8 bases from V and 3 from J; bases not matched to a gene: 12. The CDR3 totals 15 residues. Germline CDR1 MNHNS, CDR2 SASEGT. The CDR3 DNA sequence: TGTGCCAGCGAGACAGGTCTAGCGGGCGGCTACGAGCAGTACTTC. This gives the protein CASETGLAGGYEQYF.

The J gene is TRBJ2-1, the V gene TRBV19; TRBD2 aligns across 16 bases. The CDR3 contains 16 residues. Germline CDR1 reads LNHDA; CDR2 reads SQIVND (reference sequence). V gave up 5 bases and J gave up 4 bases; unmatched junction bases: 2. CDR3: CASSPGLAGGYNEQFF. CDR3 DNA: TGTGCCAGTAGTCCGGGACTAGCGGGAGGGTACAATGAGCAGTTCTTC.

The J gene is TRBJ2-2, the V gene TRBV11-3, with D perhaps matching TRBD2 (6 bases). CDR3 length equals 16 residues. Trimming shortened V by 5 bases and J by 4 bases, and 17 bases separated the two germline ends. Germline loops: CDR1 SGHNT, CDR2 YENEEA. CDR3 amino acids: CASSRGSPGATGELFF. The CDR3 DNA is TGTGCCAGCAGCCGAGGCTCTCCGGGAGCCACCGGGGAGCTGTTTTTT.

The chain links TRBV4-1 to TRBJ1-2; 7 bases line up with TRBD1. The CDR3 loop spans 14 amino acids. The germline V gene has CDR1 MGHRA and CDR2 YSYEKL. Unmatched junction bases numbered 8, after V lost 2 bases and J lost 8 bases. The CDR3 DNA reads TGCGCCAGCAGCCAACCGAACAGGGGAGGCGGCTACACCTTC. Translating it yields CASSQPNRGGGYTF.

The chain has TRBV11-3 and TRBJ2-4, with D unresolved. The CDR3 has 13 amino acids. The germline V gene has CDR1 SGHNT and CDR2 YENEEA. Trimming removed 1 base at V and 5 bases at J, with 6 bases between. The CDR3 here is CASSLGVENIQYF. DNA of the CDR3: TGTGCCAGCAGCTTAGGGGTGGAAAACATTCAGTACTTC.

This clone was counted at least ten times. The chain couples TRBV7-8 to TRBJ2-1; 9 bases line up with TRBD2. The germline CDR1 and CDR2 sequences are SGHVS and FQNEAQ. The CDR3 spans 14 residues. The V and J ends lost 8 bases and 6 bases, in that order; junction bases with no gene match: 8. The CDR3 DNA reads TGTGCCAGCGGCATAGCGGGAGTAGTCAATGAGCAGTTCTTC. Translation: CASGIAGVVNEQFF.

The rearrangement joins TRBV5-1 to TRBJ2-3; D is unclear. There are 14 residues in the CDR3. CDR1 and CDR2 from the germline V gene are SGHRS and YFSETQ. The germline V and J ends were trimmed by 1 base and 0 bases, with 6 bases remaining between them. CDR3 residues: CASSLSGSTDTQYF. CDR3 nucleotide sequence: TGCGCCAGCAGCTTGTCCGGGAGCACAGATACGCAGTATTTT.

The chain is built from TRBV5-1 and TRBJ2-6; 7 bases fit TRBD1. The V segment lost 2 bases and the J segment 2 bases; nucleotides outside the gene matches: 1. The CDR3 contains 15 residues. Germline V lookup: CDR1 SGHRS, CDR2 YFSETQ. The chain's CDR3 is CASSLGGAGANVLTF. The CDR3 DNA follows: TGCGCCAGCAGCTTAGGGGGCGCTGGGGCCAACGTCCTGACTTTC.

Turning to this clone: One junction end disagrees with the germline gene, perhaps due to a read error. Other DNA sequences in this sample translate to the same CDR3. The rearrangement joins TRBV19 to TRBJ2-7; TRBD2 aligns across 11 bases. CDR3 length: 14 residues. The germline CDR1 and CDR2 sequences are LNHDA and SQIVND (reference sequence). This chain's CDR3 is CASSISGRAYEQYF. In nucleotides, the CDR3 is TGTGCCAGCAGTATTAGCGGGAGGGCCTACGAGCAGTACTTC.

This chain links TRBV11-2 with TRBJ2-7, with D uncertain. V shed 0 bases and J shed 2 bases, with 8 bases lying between them. Looked up from germline, CDR1 is SGHAT and CDR2 is FQNNGV. This CDR3 region has 14 residues. CDR3 nucleotides: TGTGCCAGCAGCTTAGACAAACCAACCTACGAGCAGTACTTC. Protein: CASSLDKPTYEQYF.

J is TRBJ2-7 and V is TRBV28; TRBD1 matches at 11 bases. J gave up 3 bases and V 3 bases, and 1 base lay outside the gene matches. CDR1 and CDR2 (germline): MDHEN, SYDVKM. There are 14 residues in the CDR3. This CDR3 reads CASSFGTGGYEQYF. The CDR3 DNA follows: TGTGCCAGCAGTTTCGGGACAGGGGGCTACGAGCAGTACTTC.